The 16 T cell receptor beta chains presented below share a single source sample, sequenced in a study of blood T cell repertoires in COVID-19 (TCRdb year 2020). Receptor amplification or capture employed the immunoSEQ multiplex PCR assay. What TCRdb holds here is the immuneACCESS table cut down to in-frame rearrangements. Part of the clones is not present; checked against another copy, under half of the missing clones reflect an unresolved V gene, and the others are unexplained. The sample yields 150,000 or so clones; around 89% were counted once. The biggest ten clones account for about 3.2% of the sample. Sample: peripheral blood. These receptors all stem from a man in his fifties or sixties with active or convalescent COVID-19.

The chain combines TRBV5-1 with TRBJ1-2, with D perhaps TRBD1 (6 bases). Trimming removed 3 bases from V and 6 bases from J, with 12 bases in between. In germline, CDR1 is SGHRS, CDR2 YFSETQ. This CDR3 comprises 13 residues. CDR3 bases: TGCGCCAGCAGCTCTGGGAACAGGGATGGCTACACCTTC. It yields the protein CASSSGNRDGYTF.

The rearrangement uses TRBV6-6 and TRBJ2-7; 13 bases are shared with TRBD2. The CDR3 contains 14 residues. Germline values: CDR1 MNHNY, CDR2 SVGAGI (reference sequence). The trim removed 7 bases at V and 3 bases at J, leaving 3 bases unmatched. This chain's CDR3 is CASTRTSGGYEQYF. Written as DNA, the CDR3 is TGTGCCAGCACTAGGACTAGCGGGGGCTACGAGCAGTACTTC.

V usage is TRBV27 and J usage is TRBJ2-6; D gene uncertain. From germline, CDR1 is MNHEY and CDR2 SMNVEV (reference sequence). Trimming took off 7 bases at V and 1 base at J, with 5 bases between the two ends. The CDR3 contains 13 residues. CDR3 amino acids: CASKTSGANVLTF. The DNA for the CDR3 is TGTGCCAGCAAAACATCTGGGGCCAACGTCCTGACTTTC.

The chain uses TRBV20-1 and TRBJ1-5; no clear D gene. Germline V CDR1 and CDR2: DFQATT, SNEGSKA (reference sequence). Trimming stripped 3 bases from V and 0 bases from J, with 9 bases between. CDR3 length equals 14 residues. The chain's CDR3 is CSASERLSNQPQHF. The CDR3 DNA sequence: TGCAGTGCTAGTGAACGACTTAGCAATCAGCCCCAGCATTTT.

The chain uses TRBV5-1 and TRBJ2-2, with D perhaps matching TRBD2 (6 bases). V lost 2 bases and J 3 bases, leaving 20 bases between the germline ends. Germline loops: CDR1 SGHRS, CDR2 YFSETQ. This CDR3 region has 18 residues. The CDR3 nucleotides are TGCGCCAGCAGCTTTGCCCCTGTGGGGGGAAGGGACACCGGGGAGCTGTTTTTT. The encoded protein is CASSFAPVGGRDTGELFF.

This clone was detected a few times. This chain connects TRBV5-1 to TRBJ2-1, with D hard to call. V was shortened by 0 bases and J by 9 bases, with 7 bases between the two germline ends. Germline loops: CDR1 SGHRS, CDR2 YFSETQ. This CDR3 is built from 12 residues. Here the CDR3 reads CASSLGSGEQFF. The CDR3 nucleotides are TGCGCCAGCAGCTTGGGGTCCGGTGAGCAGTTCTTC.

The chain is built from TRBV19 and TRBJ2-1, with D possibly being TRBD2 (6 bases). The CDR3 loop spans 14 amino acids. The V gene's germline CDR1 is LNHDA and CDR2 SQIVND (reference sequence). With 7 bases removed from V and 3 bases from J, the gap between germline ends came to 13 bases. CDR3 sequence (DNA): TGTGCCAGTACCGGGGGACTCCGCTACAATGAGCAGTTCTTC. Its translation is CASTGGLRYNEQFF.

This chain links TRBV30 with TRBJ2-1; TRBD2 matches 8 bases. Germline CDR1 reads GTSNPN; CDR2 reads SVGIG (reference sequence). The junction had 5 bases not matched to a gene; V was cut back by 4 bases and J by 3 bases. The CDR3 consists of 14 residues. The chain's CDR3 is CAWTTGGDYNEQFF. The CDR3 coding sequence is TGTGCCTGGACAACCGGGGGGGACTACAATGAGCAGTTCTTC.

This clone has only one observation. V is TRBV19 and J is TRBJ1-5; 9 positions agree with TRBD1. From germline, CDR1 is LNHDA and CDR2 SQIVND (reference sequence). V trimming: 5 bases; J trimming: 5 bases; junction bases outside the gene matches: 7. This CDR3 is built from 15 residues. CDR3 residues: CASSWDRVKDQPQHF. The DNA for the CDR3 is TGTGCCAGTAGTTGGGACAGGGTTAAGGATCAGCCCCAGCATTTT.

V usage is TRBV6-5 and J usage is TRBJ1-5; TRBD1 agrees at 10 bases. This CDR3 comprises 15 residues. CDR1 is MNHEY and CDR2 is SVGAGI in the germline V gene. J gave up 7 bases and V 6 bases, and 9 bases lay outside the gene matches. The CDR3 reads CASSTPGTGEQPQHF. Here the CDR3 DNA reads TGTGCCAGCAGCACCCCCGGGACAGGGGAACAGCCCCAGCATTTT.

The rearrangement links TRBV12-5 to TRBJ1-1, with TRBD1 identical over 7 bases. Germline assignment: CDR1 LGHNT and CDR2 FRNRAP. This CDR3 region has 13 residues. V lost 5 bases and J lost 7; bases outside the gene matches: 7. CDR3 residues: CASGRGRDSEAFF. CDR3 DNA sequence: TGTGCTAGTGGTCGCGGCCGGGACAGTGAAGCTTTCTTT.

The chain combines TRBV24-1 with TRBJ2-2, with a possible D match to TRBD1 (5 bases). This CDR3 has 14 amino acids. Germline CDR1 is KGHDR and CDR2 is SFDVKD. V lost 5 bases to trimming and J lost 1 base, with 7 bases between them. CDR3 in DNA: TGTGCCACCAGTGGTCAGGGGAACACCGGGGAGCTGTTTTTT. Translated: CATSGQGNTGELFF.

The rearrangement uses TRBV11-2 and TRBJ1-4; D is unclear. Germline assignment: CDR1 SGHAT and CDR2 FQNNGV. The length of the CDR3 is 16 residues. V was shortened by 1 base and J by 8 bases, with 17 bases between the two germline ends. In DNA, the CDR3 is TGTGCCAGCAGCTTAGGCTCGGCGGAAAGAGGGGAAAAACTGTTTTTT. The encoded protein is CASSLGSAERGEKLFF.

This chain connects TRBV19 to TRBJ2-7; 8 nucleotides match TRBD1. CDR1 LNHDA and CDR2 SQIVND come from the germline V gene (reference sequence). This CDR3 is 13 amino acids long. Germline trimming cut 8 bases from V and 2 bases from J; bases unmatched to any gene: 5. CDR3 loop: CASRGQATYEQYF. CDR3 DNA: TGTGCCAGTCGGGGACAGGCGACCTACGAGCAGTACTTC.

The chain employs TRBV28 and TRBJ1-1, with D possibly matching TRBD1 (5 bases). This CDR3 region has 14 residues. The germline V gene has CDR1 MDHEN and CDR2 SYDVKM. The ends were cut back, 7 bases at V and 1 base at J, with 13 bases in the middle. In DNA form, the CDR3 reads TGTGCCAGCACCCATTTGACAGAGAACACTGAAGCTTTCTTT. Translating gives CASTHLTENTEAFF.

CDR3 sequence reads: CASSVASGVYEQYF. The CDR3, as DNA: TGTGCCAGCAGTGTAGCGAGCGGGGTCTACGAGCAGTACTTC. This chain uses TRBV2 with TRBJ2-7; 7 positions match TRBD2. Germline assignment: CDR1 SNHLY and CDR2 FYNNEI. V lost 4 bases and J lost 3; bases outside the gene matches: 6. This CDR3 is 14 amino acids long.